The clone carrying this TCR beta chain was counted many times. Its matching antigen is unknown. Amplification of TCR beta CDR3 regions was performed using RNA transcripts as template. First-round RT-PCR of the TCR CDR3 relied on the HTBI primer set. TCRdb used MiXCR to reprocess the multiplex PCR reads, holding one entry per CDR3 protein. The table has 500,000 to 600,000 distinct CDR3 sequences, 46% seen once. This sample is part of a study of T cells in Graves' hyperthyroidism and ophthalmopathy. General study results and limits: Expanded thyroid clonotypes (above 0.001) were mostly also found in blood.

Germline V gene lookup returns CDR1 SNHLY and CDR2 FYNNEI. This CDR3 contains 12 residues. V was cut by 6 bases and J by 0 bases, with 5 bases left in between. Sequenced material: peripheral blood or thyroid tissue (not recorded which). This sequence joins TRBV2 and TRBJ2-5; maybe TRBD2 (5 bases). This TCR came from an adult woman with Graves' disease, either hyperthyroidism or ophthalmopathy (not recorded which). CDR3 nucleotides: TGTGCCAGCAGGAGGGACCAAGAGACCCAGTACTTC. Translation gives CASRRDQETQYF.